The 27 T cell receptor beta chains given below trace back to one sample, sequenced in a study of PD-L1 blockade in urothelial cancer. Method: immunoSEQ multiplex PCR; TCRdb's copy keeps in-frame clones and lacks some. The data show some 60,000 clones, more than 70% seen once. The specimen was PBMCs, collected around atezolizumab (anti-PD-L1) treatment. The receptors derive from a man aged 45-60 years with urothelial cancer.

The genes are TRBV7-2 and TRBJ2-7, with D perhaps matching TRBD2 (5 bases). The CDR3 is 12 amino acids. Trimming cost V 6 bases and J 4 bases, with 10 bases left between them. Looked up from germline, CDR1 is SGHTA and CDR2 is FQGNSA. The CDR3 loop is CASSRTRYEQYF. The CDR3 DNA reads TGTGCCAGCAGTCGTACTAGGTACGAGCAGTACTTC.

The V gene is TRBV28, the J gene TRBJ1-5, with a tentative D call TRBD1 (6 bases). The ends were cut back, 6 bases at V and 4 bases at J, with 10 bases in the middle. This CDR3 contains 13 residues. Germline CDR1 is MDHEN and CDR2 is SYDVKM. The CDR3 sequence: CASSGDRNQPQHF. The CDR3 bases are TGTGCCAGCAGCGGCGACAGGAATCAGCCCCAGCATTTT.

The rearrangement joins TRBV5-1 to TRBJ1-6; 7 bases align to TRBD1. Germline lookup yields CDR1 SGHRS and CDR2 YFSETQ. The CDR3 totals 14 residues. Trimming took 3 bases from V and 7 from J; bases not matched to a gene: 4. CDR3 amino acids: CASSSTGKNSPLHF. CDR3 DNA sequence: TGCGCCAGCAGCTCGACAGGGAAAAATTCACCCCTCCACTTT.

The V call is TRBV9, the J call TRBJ2-2; 10 nucleotides line up with TRBD2. Germline V gene lookup returns CDR1 SGDLS and CDR2 YYNGEE. V dropped 0 bases and J dropped 3; count of bases not matched to a gene: 8. The CDR3 runs 18 residues. DNA for the CDR3: TGTGCCAGCAGCGTAGGATCCGGGCTAGCGGGAGACACCGGGGAGCTGTTTTTT. Translating it yields CASSVGSGLAGDTGELFF.

The chain is built from TRBV5-1 and TRBJ2-7; D is unresolved. This CDR3 comprises 14 residues. V was trimmed by 2 bases and J by 3 bases, leaving 12 bases between them. CDR1 is SGHRS and CDR2 is YFSETQ in the germline V gene. In DNA, the CDR3 is TGCGCCAGCAGCTTCGGCGACACCGTCTACGAGCAGTACTTC. It encodes CASSFGDTVYEQYF.

V is TRBV7-9 and J is TRBJ2-3; TRBD2 matches 10 bases. Germline CDR1 SEHNR, CDR2 FQNEAQ (reference sequence). After removal of 5 bases from V and 5 bases from J, the junction contained 7 bases not matched to a gene. The CDR3 is 15 amino acids. CDR3 loop: CASSRSSGSQDTQYF. In DNA, the CDR3 is TGTGCCAGCAGCCGATCTAGCGGGAGTCAAGATACGCAGTATTTT.

This clone has only a few counts. The rearrangement uses TRBV6-1 and TRBJ1-4; D call uncertain. Trimming pared 0 bases from V and 2 bases from J, leaving 7 bases between. The germline V gene encodes CDR1 MNHNS and CDR2 SASEGT. CDR3 length: 15 amino acids. This chain's CDR3 is CASSEASGTNEKLFF. The CDR3 DNA sequence: TGTGCCAGCAGTGAAGCGTCGGGGACTAATGAAAAACTGTTTTTT.

The chain links TRBV12-5 to TRBJ1-1; 8 bases align to TRBD1. J lost 5 bases, V lost 0 bases, and 5 bases had no gene match. Looked up from germline, CDR1 is LGHNT and CDR2 is FRNRAP. The CDR3 loop spans 15 amino acids. The CDR3 region is CASGLVLGQGTEAFF. The CDR3 region has the DNA TGTGCTAGTGGTTTGGTACTCGGACAGGGAACTGAAGCTTTCTTT.

The rearrangement joins TRBV28 to TRBJ1-3; TRBD1 might be the D (5 bases). Germline CDR1 and CDR2: MDHEN and SYDVKM. CDR3 length: 15 amino acids. V was clipped by 6 bases and J by 0 bases, with 12 bases between them. In DNA, the CDR3 is TGTGCCAGCAGGTCACAGGATTCCTCTGGAAACACCATATATTTT. It is translated as CASRSQDSSGNTIYF.

The rearrangement joins TRBV27 to TRBJ1-1; 8 bases line up with TRBD1. Losses at the gene ends were 4 bases for V and 2 bases for J; bases not matched to a gene: 15. This CDR3 contains 18 residues. The germline V gene encodes CDR1 MNHEY and CDR2 SMNVEV (reference sequence). The CDR3 here is CASSSSFKTGEINTEAFF. The CDR3 coding sequence is TGTGCCAGCAGTTCGTCCTTCAAGACAGGGGAGATAAACACTGAAGCTTTCTTT.

The chain recombines TRBV7-9 with TRBJ2-1; TRBD1 aligns across 8 bases. Trimming removed 5 bases from V and 9 bases from J; junction bases left unmatched: 15. CDR1 is SEHNR, CDR2 FQNEAQ, per germline (reference sequence). CDR3 length equals 16 residues. This CDR3 reads CASSRGTGQVEGEQFF. The CDR3 DNA follows: TGTGCCAGCAGCAGAGGGACGGGACAGGTTGAGGGTGAGCAGTTCTTC.

This sequence joins TRBV7-9 and TRBJ2-5; D may be TRBD2 (5 bases). Looked up from germline, CDR1 is SEHNR and CDR2 is FQNEAQ (reference sequence). V gave up 5 bases and J gave up 5 bases, with 15 bases separating them. This CDR3 has 14 amino acids. The CDR3, as DNA: TGTGCCAGCAGCATGTACGAGGGTCGGGAGACCCAGTACTTC. It translates to CASSMYEGRETQYF.

The genes are TRBV15 and TRBJ2-1; a possible D gene is TRBD2 (5 bases). This CDR3 comprises 17 residues. Germline V gene data show CDR1 as LNHNV and CDR2 as YYDKDF (reference sequence). V was shortened by 2 bases and J by 5 bases, with 19 bases between the two germline ends. The CDR3 spells CATSRSAVEDFDNEQFF. In DNA, the CDR3 is TGTGCCACCAGCAGATCCGCGGTAGAGGACTTCGACAATGAGCAGTTCTTC.

This sequence joins TRBV5-4 and TRBJ2-3; TRBD1 matches 9 bases. The germline V gene encodes CDR1 SGHNT and CDR2 YYREEE (reference sequence). Trimming took 1 base from V and 4 from J; bases not matched to a gene: 4. This CDR3 region has 15 residues. For the CDR3, the DNA is TGTGCCAGCAGCTTGACAGGGGGCTTGCCAGATACGCAGTATTTT. This encodes CASSLTGGLPDTQYF.

This clone was seen only once. The chain uses TRBV7-2 and TRBJ2-5; possible D gene TRBD1, 6 bases. V was trimmed by 1 base and J by 5 bases, leaving 14 bases between them. CDR1 is SGHTA and CDR2 is FQGNSA in the germline V gene. This CDR3 region has 15 residues. The DNA for the CDR3 is TGTGCCAGCAGCTTAGGGACAGTGATGGGGGAGACCCAGTACTTC. This encodes CASSLGTVMGETQYF.

The chain is built from TRBV15 and TRBJ2-3; 7 bases are a match to TRBD2. V shed 2 bases, J shed 3 bases, and the junction held 2 bases outside the gene matches. Germline CDR1 is LNHNV and CDR2 is YYDKDF (reference sequence). The CDR3 loop spans 14 amino acids. CDR3: CATSRLAETDTQYF. CDR3 nucleotide sequence: TGTGCCACCAGCAGACTAGCGGAAACAGATACGCAGTATTTT.

The chain uses TRBV5-1 and TRBJ2-3; the D gene is possibly TRBD2 (6 bases). This CDR3 is built from 17 residues. V was clipped by 0 bases and J by 4 bases, with 18 bases between them. CDR1 is SGHRS, CDR2 YFSETQ, per germline. The DNA of the CDR3 is TGCGCCAGCAGCTTGGCCGGGACTCCCACCCTCTCAGATACGCAGTATTTT. Protein sequence: CASSLAGTPTLSDTQYF.

This chain uses TRBV6-1 with TRBJ1-2; TRBD1 matches at 10 bases. J was trimmed by 0 bases and V by 0 bases; bases with no gene match: 4. The V gene's germline CDR1 is MNHNS and CDR2 SASEGT. This CDR3 has 17 residues. For the CDR3, the DNA is TGTGCCAGCAGTGAAGCGGGACAGGGGACCGCTAACTATGGCTACACCTTC. This sequence encodes CASSEAGQGTANYGYTF.

This chain connects TRBV7-6 to TRBJ2-5; 8 bases agree with TRBD1. With V trimmed by 5 bases and J by 1 base, 15 bases remained unmatched. The CDR3 runs 18 residues. Germline lookup yields CDR1 SGHVS and CDR2 FNYEAQ. CDR3 protein: CASSPSSFGTGPQETQYF. Written as DNA, the CDR3 is TGTGCCAGCAGCCCCAGTTCGTTCGGGACAGGCCCCCAAGAGACCCAGTACTTC.

CDR3 coding DNA: TGTGCCAGTAGTATGGCGGCTAGCGGGAGCGAGCAGTACTTC. This sequence encodes CASSMAASGSEQYF. The chain carries TRBV19 and TRBJ2-7; 10 nucleotides agree with TRBD2. CDR3 length equals 14 residues. The V gene end was trimmed by 3 bases and the J gene end by 6 bases; junction bases not matched to a gene: 5. The germline V gene has CDR1 LNHDA and CDR2 SQIVND (reference sequence).

The V gene is TRBV2, the J gene TRBJ1-5; D gene ambiguous. CDR1 SNHLY and CDR2 FYNNEI come from the germline V gene. V was cut by 7 bases and J by 6 bases, with 16 bases left in between. The CDR3 is made up of 14 amino acids. Here the CDR3 DNA reads TGTGCCAGCAACGGAGGGAGGGTCGGTCAGCCCCAGCATTTT. Protein sequence: CASNGGRVGQPQHF.

The V and J genes are TRBV1 and TRBJ2-4; the table's D gene call, TRBD1, was not cross checked with the DNA. TRBV1 is a pseudogene segment. This CDR3 is built from 19 residues. The CDR3 DNA reads as TGCACCAGCAGCCAAGAAAGACAGGGCGCCTGTATTACCGAAAACATTCAGTACTTC. The encoded protein is CTSSQERQGACITENIQYF.

This clone was counted a few times. The genes are TRBV27 and TRBJ2-1; the match to TRBD2 covers 7 bases. V shed 3 bases and J 5 bases; nucleotides not matched to a gene: 1. The CDR3 spans 13 residues. In germline, CDR1 is MNHEY, CDR2 SMNVEV (reference sequence). The DNA for the CDR3 is TGTGCCAGCAGTTTGGCGGGAGACAATGAGCAGTTCTTC. It specifies CASSLAGDNEQFF.

The V call is TRBV7-2, the J call TRBJ1-1; TRBD1 might be the D (5 bases). From germline, CDR1 is SGHTA and CDR2 FQGNSA. Trimming stripped 2 bases from V and 1 base from J, with 8 bases between. The CDR3 contains 14 residues. CDR3 bases: TGTGCCAGCAGCTTACGGCAGGGGAACACTGAAGCTTTCTTT. This codes for CASSLRQGNTEAFF.

This sequence joins TRBV12-5 and TRBJ1-2; the D is unclear. The CDR3 is 13 amino acids. The germline V gene has CDR1 LGHNT and CDR2 FRNRAP. V lost 5 bases, J lost 0 bases, and 7 bases lay in between. The CDR3 DNA reads as TGTGCTAGTGGTCTATTCGCTAACTATGGCTACACCTTC. Translated: CASGLFANYGYTF.

This chain uses TRBV6-5 with TRBJ1-1, with D uncertain. This CDR3 is 14 amino acids long. CDR1 and CDR2 from the germline V gene are MNHEY and SVGAGI. The ends were cut back, 6 bases at V and 1 base at J, with 12 bases in the middle. CDR3 in amino acids: CASRPLRKNTEAFF. CDR3 coding DNA: TGTGCCAGCAGACCCCTTAGAAAGAACACTGAAGCTTTCTTT.

The chain joins TRBV19 to TRBJ2-6; D is possibly TRBD2 (5 bases). The CDR3 loop spans 16 amino acids. V lost 5 bases to trimming and J lost 0 bases, with 11 bases between them. CDR1 is LNHDA, CDR2 SQIVND, per germline (reference sequence). CDR3 DNA: TGTGCCAGTAGTTCACCGGGGAGCTCTGGGGCCAACGTCCTGACTTTC. Its protein product is CASSSPGSSGANVLTF.